The sequence of this T cell receptor beta chain was determined in a study of chemoradiotherapy in HPV16-positive cancers. About the research overall: A couple of HPV16-positive patients' cells yielded candidate HPV-specific clones and common motifs.

Clones were read by immunoSEQ multiplex PCR, and TCRdb kept only the in-frame ones, dropping some. The sample lists some 35,000 clones, 92% occurring once. The count of this clone is one. The source was blood, collected from a patient who underwent chemoradiotherapy. This clonotype was sampled from a human donor with HPV-associated anogenital cancer.

The CDR3 protein is CASNGLAGKYNEQFF. CDR3 sequence (DNA): TGTGCCAGCAACGGACTAGCGGGGAAATACAATGAGCAGTTCTTC. The chain combines TRBV7-9 with TRBJ2-1; 12 bases match TRBD2. J lost 4 bases, V lost 7 bases, and 5 bases had no gene match. The CDR3 consists of 15 residues. Germline V gives CDR1 SEHNR, CDR2 FQNEAQ (reference sequence).